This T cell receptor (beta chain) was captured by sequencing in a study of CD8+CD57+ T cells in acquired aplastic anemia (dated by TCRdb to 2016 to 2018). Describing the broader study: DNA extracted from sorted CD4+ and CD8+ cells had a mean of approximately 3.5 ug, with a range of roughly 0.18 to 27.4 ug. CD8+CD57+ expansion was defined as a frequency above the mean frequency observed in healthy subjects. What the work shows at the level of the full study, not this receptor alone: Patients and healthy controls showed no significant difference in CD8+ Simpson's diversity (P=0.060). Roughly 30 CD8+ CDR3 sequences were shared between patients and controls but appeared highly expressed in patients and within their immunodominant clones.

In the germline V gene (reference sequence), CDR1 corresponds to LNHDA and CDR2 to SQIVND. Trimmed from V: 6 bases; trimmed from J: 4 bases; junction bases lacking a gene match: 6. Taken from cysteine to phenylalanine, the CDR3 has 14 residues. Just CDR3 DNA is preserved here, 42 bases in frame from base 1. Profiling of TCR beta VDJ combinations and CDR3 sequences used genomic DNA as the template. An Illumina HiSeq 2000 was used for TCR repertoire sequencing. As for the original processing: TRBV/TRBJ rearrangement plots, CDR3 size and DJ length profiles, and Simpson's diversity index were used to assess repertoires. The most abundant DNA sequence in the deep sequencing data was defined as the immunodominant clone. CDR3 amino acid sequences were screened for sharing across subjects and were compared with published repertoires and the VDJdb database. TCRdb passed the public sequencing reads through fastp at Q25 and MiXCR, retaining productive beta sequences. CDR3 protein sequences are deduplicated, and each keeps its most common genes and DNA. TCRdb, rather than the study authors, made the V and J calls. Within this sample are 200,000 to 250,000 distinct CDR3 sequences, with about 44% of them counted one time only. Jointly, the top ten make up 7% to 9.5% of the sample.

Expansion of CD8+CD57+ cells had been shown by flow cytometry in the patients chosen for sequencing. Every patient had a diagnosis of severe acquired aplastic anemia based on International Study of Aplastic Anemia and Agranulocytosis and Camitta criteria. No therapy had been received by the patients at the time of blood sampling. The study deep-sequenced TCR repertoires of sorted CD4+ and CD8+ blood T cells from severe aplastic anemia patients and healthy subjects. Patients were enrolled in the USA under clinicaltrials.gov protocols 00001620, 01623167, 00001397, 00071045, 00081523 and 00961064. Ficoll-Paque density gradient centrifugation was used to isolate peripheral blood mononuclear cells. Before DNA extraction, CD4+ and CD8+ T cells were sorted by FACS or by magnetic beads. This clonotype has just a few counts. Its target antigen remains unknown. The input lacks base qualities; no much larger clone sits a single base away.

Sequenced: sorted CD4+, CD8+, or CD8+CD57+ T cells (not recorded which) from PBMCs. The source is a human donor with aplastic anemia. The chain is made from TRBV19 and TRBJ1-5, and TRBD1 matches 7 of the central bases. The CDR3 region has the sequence CASRSQGLNQPQHF. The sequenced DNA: TGTGCCAGTAGGTCACAGGGGCTGAATCAGCCCCAGCATTTT.